This T cell receptor (beta chain) was obtained from a study of PD-1 and CTLA-4 blockade in melanoma. The assay was immunoSEQ multiplex PCR, and TCRdb's table has in-frame clones only and misses some. The table includes around 32,000 clones, about 89% detected once. CDR1 is MNHNY and CDR2 is SVGAGI in the germline V gene (reference sequence). V was shortened by 0 bases and J by 2 bases, with 10 bases between the two germline ends. CDR3 length equals 15 residues. This clonotype originated in a human donor with melanoma. V gene TRBV6-6 combines with J gene TRBJ2-5; D unclear. This material consisted of CD8+ T cells from peripheral blood, taken before anti-PD-1 treatment. The CDR3 coding sequence is TGTGCCAGCAGTTACTCGCTTCAGGTACAAGAGACCCAGTACTTC. It encodes CASSYSLQVQETQYF.